The 24 T cell receptor beta chains reported below all come from one sample, sequenced in a study of T cell repertoires in cytomegalovirus infection. TCRdb itself ran the reads through MiXCR, one entry per CDR3 protein. The sample consists of some 150,000 distinct CDR3 sequences, about a quarter of them appearing once. Material for sequencing was PBMCs. The receptors stem from a human donor in good health (CMV status not recorded). Some clones in this sample may be carry-over from other donors' samples.

This clonotype was seen many times. The chain carries TRBV20-1 and TRBJ1-4, with 7 bases aligning to TRBD1. Germline CDR1 DFQATT, CDR2 SNEGSKA (reference sequence). The trim removed 6 bases at V and 8 bases at J, leaving 9 bases unmatched. The CDR3 consists of 13 residues. The CDR3 region is CSADDRASEKLFF. As DNA, the CDR3 is TGCAGTGCCGATGACAGGGCGTCCGAAAAACTGTTTTTT.

This rearrangement joins TRBV15 to TRBJ1-2, with D possibly TRBD1 on 5 matching bases. The CDR3 is made up of 15 amino acids. The V end was cut by 0 bases, the J end by 2 bases, with 10 bases between. The germline gives CDR1 LNHNV, CDR2 YYDKDF (reference sequence). Here the CDR3 DNA reads TGTGCCACCAGCAGAGACGTCGCAGGGAACTATGGCTACACCTTC. Amino acid sequence: CATSRDVAGNYGYTF.

This clonotype was found a few times. J is TRBJ1-1 and V is TRBV7-6; the D gene is possibly TRBD1 (5 bases). The CDR3 is 14 amino acids. Germline CDR1 reads SGHVS; CDR2 reads FNYEAQ. The V gene lost 4 bases and the J gene lost 3 bases, with 12 bases spanning the gap. CDR3 sequence: CASSSSGKDTEAFF. The CDR3 DNA follows: TGTGCCAGCAGCTCCTCAGGGAAGGACACTGAAGCTTTCTTT.

This clonotype was counted a few times. V gene TRBV2 combines with J gene TRBJ2-1, with a possible D match to TRBD2 (5 bases). Germline V CDR1 and CDR2: SNHLY, FYNNEI. The V end lost 8 bases, the J end lost 9 bases, and 11 bases lay between the germline ends. The CDR3 totals 11 residues. CDR3 nucleotide sequence: TGTGCCAGCTCGGGGAAAACTGAGCAGTTCTTC. It is translated as CASSGKTEQFF.

The chain recombines TRBV2 with TRBJ2-1, with a possible D match to TRBD1 (6 bases). Germline values: CDR1 SNHLY, CDR2 FYNNEI. The CDR3 has 14 amino acids. The ends were cut back, 6 bases at V and 6 bases at J, with 15 bases in the middle. The DNA for the CDR3 is TGTGCCAGCAGGCGACAGGCCTCTCGCAATGAGCAGTTCTTC. Translated: CASRRQASRNEQFF. Full variable domain (remainder filled in from reference TRBV2 and TRBJ2-1): EPEVTQTPSHQVTQMGQEVILRCVPISNHLYFYWYRQILGQKVEFLVSFYNNEISEKSEIFDDQFSVERPDGSNFTLKIRSTKLEDSAMYFCASRRQASRNEQFFGPGTRLTVL.

This clonotype was seen only a few times. The chain links TRBV6-5 to TRBJ2-1, with 7 nucleotides matching TRBD2. V shed 6 bases and J 13 bases; nucleotides not matched to a gene: 9. Germline assignment: CDR1 MNHEY and CDR2 SVGAGI. CDR3 length: 12 amino acids. CDR3 loop: CASRTGGLPQFF. CDR3 DNA sequence: TGTGCCAGCAGGACGGGAGGCCTTCCACAGTTCTTC.

In its sample, this clonotype was seen many times. The rearrangement uses TRBV7-2 and TRBJ2-7, with 10 bases aligning to TRBD2. After removal of 7 bases from V and 3 bases from J, the junction contained 9 bases not matched to a gene. In germline, CDR1 is SGHTA, CDR2 FQGNSA. The CDR3 is 15 amino acids. The CDR3, as DNA: TGTGCCAGCACCAGAGCGGGAGGGTTCCGCTACGAGCAGTACTTC. It encodes CASTRAGGFRYEQYF.

The genes are TRBV6-5 and TRBJ2-2, with 10 bases aligning to TRBD1. Germline assignment: CDR1 MNHEY and CDR2 SVGAGI. The length of the CDR3 is 17 residues. Losses at the gene ends were 5 bases for V and 6 bases for J; bases not matched to a gene: 12. CDR3 loop: CASSQRSPGQGPGELFF. The CDR3 coding sequence is TGTGCCAGCAGTCAACGATCTCCGGGACAGGGGCCCGGGGAGCTGTTTTTT.

There are a few counts of this clonotype. The rearrangement uses TRBV19 and TRBJ2-2, with 8 positions matching TRBD1. The germline V gene encodes CDR1 LNHDA and CDR2 SQIVND (reference sequence). The CDR3 loop spans 16 amino acids. V was clipped by 6 bases and J by 0 bases; unmatched bases: 6. The CDR3 reads CASRGTGASNTGELFF. The DNA for the CDR3 is TGTGCCAGTAGGGGGACAGGAGCGTCGAACACCGGGGAGCTGTTTTTT.

This clonotype came up once. The junction departs from the called germline gene at one end, perhaps through a read error. In DNA form, the CDR3 reads TGTGCTAGCAGCTTAGATCTAGCGAGGTACAATGAGCAGTTCTTC. Its translation: CASSLDLARYNEQFF. This rearrangement joins TRBV7-7 to TRBJ2-1; TRBD2 is a possible D gene (6 bases). CDR3 size: 15 residues. CDR1 is SSHAT and CDR2 is FNYEAQ in the germline V gene (reference sequence).

This sequence joins TRBV7-8 and TRBJ2-2, with D unclear. Trimming removed 3 bases at V and 1 base at J, with 6 bases between. Germline CDR1 and CDR2: SGHVS and FQNEAQ. The CDR3 extends over 14 amino acids. This CDR3 is CASSFTLNTGELFF. The CDR3 bases are TGTGCCAGCAGCTTTACGTTGAACACCGGGGAGCTGTTTTTT.

Points on this clonotype: A much larger clone is a single base away; this may be a read error. The V call is TRBV7-6, the J call TRBJ2-5, with D hard to call. Germline CDR1 is SGHVS and CDR2 is FNYEAQ. The germline V and J ends were trimmed by 1 base and 2 bases, with 8 bases remaining between them. The CDR3 loop spans 14 amino acids. The CDR3 loop is CASSLEGNQETQYF. In nucleotides, the CDR3 is TGTGCCAGCAGCTTAGAAGGGAATCAAGAGACCCAGTACTTC.

The V and J genes are TRBV28 and TRBJ2-2; D unresolved. CDR3 size: 12 residues. Trimming removed 8 bases from V and 4 bases from J, with 8 bases in between. The V gene's germline CDR1 is MDHEN and CDR2 SYDVKM. The CDR3 DNA reads as TGTGCCAGCCGCTATACCACCGGGGAGCTGTTTTTT. Its translation is CASRYTTGELFF.

Turning to this clonotype: The junction departs from germline at one end; a sequencing error may be responsible. The genes are TRBV19 and TRBJ1-1, with D possibly being TRBD1 (6 bases). This CDR3 comprises 14 residues. The germline gives CDR1 LNHDA, CDR2 SQIVND (reference sequence). CDR3 nucleotides: TGTTCCAGTATCTCCGGGACAAATGTACCTGAAGCTTTCTTT. Translating gives CSSISGTNVPEAFF.

In its sample, this clonotype was seen a few times. The gene calls are TRBV9 and TRBJ1-1; maybe TRBD1 (5 bases). V dropped 0 bases and J dropped 3 bases, with 18 bases sitting between them. Germline V gives CDR1 SGDLS, CDR2 YYNGEE. The CDR3 spans 17 residues. This CDR3 is CASSVAVGGGRDTEAFF. The CDR3, as DNA: TGTGCCAGCAGCGTAGCCGTTGGGGGAGGGAGGGACACTGAAGCTTTCTTT. The entire variable domain, with the rest obtained from reference TRBV9 and TRBJ1-1, is as follows: DSGVTQTPKHLITATGQRVTLRCSPRSGDLSVYWYQQSLDQGLQFLIQYYNGEERAKGNILERFSAQQFPDLHSELNLSSLELGDSALYFCASSVAVGGGRDTEAFFGQGTRLTVV.

This chain joins TRBV7-9 and TRBJ1-1; 9 positions agree with TRBD1. J was trimmed by 8 bases and V by 5 bases; bases with no gene match: 18. This CDR3 contains 17 residues. Per germline, CDR1 SEHNR and CDR2 FQNEAQ (reference sequence). DNA for the CDR3: TGTGCCAGCAGCCAAGGGACAGGGAATAGGATCAAAATCGAAGCTTTCTTT. Protein sequence: CASSQGTGNRIKIEAFF.

The chain carries TRBV6-5 and TRBJ2-2; 9 positions match TRBD2. The CDR3 has 16 residues. CDR1 is MNHEY, CDR2 SVGAGI, per germline. V gave up 2 bases and J gave up 3 bases; unmatched junction bases: 4. The CDR3 sequence is CASSYGRGGYTGELFF. The CDR3 bases are TGTGCCAGCAGTTACGGGCGGGGGGGATACACCGGGGAGCTGTTTTTT.

This clonotype was seen ten or more times. V is TRBV7-2 and J is TRBJ1-1, with D maybe TRBD1 (5 bases). Between the trimmed V and J ends, which lost 1 base and 1 base, there was a span of 13 bases. The CDR3 covers 16 residues. In germline, CDR1 is SGHTA, CDR2 FQGNSA. This chain's CDR3 is CASSLVAGTSNTEAFF. CDR3 DNA: TGTGCCAGCAGCTTAGTGGCGGGGACTTCGAACACTGAAGCTTTCTTT.

The genes are TRBV18 and TRBJ1-1, with D possibly being TRBD1 (5 bases). Germline V gene lookup returns CDR1 KGHSH and CDR2 LQKENI. This CDR3 has 14 amino acids. V was pared by 10 bases and J by 2 bases, with 17 bases between. The CDR3 spells CATKRVGQNTEAFF. CDR3 coding DNA: TGTGCCACCAAAAGGGTCGGACAAAACACTGAAGCTTTCTTT.

The J gene is TRBJ2-5, the V gene TRBV29-1; D not resolved. The CDR3 spans 13 residues. Germline loops: CDR1 SQVTM, CDR2 ANQGSEA. V was pared by 4 bases and J by 4 bases, with 13 bases between. CDR3 region: CSVVGPLGETQYF. The CDR3 DNA is TGCAGCGTTGTCGGTCCGTTGGGAGAGACCCAGTACTTC.

This clonotype was recorded many times. The chain links TRBV7-6 to TRBJ2-1; no definite D call. V lost 5 bases and J 7 bases, leaving 6 bases between the germline ends. The germline V gene encodes CDR1 SGHVS and CDR2 FNYEAQ. This CDR3 comprises 11 residues. CDR3 sequence: CASSPKNEQFF. CDR3 nucleotides: TGTGCCAGCAGCCCCAAGAATGAGCAGTTCTTC.

This clonotype was recorded once. The chain joins TRBV29-1 to TRBJ2-3, with 7 bases identical to TRBD2. CDR3 length: 13 residues. V dropped 6 bases and J dropped 2; count of bases not matched to a gene: 5. The germline V gene has CDR1 SQVTM and CDR2 ANQGSEA. The CDR3 reads CSVDLAATDTQYF. CDR3 nucleotides: TGCAGCGTGGATCTAGCGGCCACAGATACGCAGTATTTT.

This clonotype was observed many times. The CDR3 DNA follows: TGTGCCAGCAGCTTCCCAGCGGGGGTCACAGATACGCAGTATTTT. This translates into CASSFPAGVTDTQYF. This chain joins TRBV7-2 and TRBJ2-3; 8 nucleotides match TRBD2. This CDR3 is 15 amino acids long. The germline gives CDR1 SGHTA, CDR2 FQGNSA. V dropped 3 bases and J dropped 2; count of bases not matched to a gene: 4.

This clonotype was seen ten or more times. The chain combines TRBV7-8 with TRBJ2-1; D assignment may be TRBD1 or TRBD2 (5 bases each). Germline CDR1 and CDR2: SGHVS and FQNEAQ. This CDR3 has 17 amino acids. The ends were cut back, 1 base at V and 10 bases at J, with 23 bases in the middle. Here the CDR3 reads CASSLGAAYSSGDEQFF. In DNA, the CDR3 is TGTGCCAGCAGCTTAGGGGCAGCTTACAGCTCCGGGGACGAGCAGTTCTTC. Full variable domain (outside the CDR3, taken from reference TRBV7-8 and TRBJ2-1): GAGVSQSPRYKVAKRGQDVALRCDPISGHVSLFWYQQALGQGPEFLTYFQNEAQLDKSGLPSDRFFAERPEGSVSTLKIQRTQQEDSAVYLCASSLGAAYSSGDEQFFGPGTRLTVL.